This record covers a single T cell receptor (beta chain). The sample originates from a study of control samples from healthy donors and cancer patients. J gave up 6 bases and V 4 bases, and 7 bases lay outside the gene matches. The germline CDR1 and CDR2 sequences are LGHNA and YSLEER. This CDR3 has 14 residues. The protocol was immunoSEQ multiplex PCR, while the TCRdb copy is restricted to in-frame clones and leaves out a portion. Among 20,000 to 30,000 clones listed, approximately 91% were seen once. V gene TRBV4-3 combines with J gene TRBJ2-7; 9 bases map to TRBD1. The sample comprised PBMCs. This sequence was found in a middle-aged man with lung cancer. CDR3 protein: CASSRNRDRVEQYF. For the CDR3, the DNA is TGCGCCAGCAGCCGAAACCGGGACAGGGTCGAGCAGTACTTC.